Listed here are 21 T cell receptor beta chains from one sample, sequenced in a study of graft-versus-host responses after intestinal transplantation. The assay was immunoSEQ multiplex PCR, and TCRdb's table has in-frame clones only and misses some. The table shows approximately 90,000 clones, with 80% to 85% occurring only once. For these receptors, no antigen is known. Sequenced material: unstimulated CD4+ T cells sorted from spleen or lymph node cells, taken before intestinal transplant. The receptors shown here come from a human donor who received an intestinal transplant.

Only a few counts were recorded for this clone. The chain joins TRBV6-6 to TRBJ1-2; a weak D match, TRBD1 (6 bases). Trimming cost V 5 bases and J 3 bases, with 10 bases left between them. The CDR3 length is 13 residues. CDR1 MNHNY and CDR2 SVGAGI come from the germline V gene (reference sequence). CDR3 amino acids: CASSRQVDYGYTF. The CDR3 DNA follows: TGTGCCAGCAGTCGACAGGTTGACTATGGCTACACCTTC.

For the CDR3, the DNA is TGTGCCAGCAGGTTGACAGGGGGTACCTACAATGAGCAGTTCTTC. Amino acid sequence: CASRLTGGTYNEQFF. V gene TRBV7-8 combines with J gene TRBJ2-1; 9 bases are shared with TRBD1. This CDR3 spans 15 amino acids. The trim removed 6 bases at V and 2 bases at J, leaving 5 bases unmatched. The germline CDR1 and CDR2 sequences are SGHVS and FQNEAQ.

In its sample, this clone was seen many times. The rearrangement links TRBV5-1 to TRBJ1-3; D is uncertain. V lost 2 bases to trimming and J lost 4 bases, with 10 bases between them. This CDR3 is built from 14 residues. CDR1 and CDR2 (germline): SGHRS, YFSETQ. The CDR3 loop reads CASSFGYQGNTIYF. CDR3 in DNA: TGCGCCAGCAGCTTCGGGTACCAGGGAAACACCATATATTTT.

The CDR3 reads CASRYSGRAIEQFF. Here the CDR3 DNA reads TGTGCCAGCCGGTATAGCGGGAGGGCCATAGAGCAGTTCTTC. The gene calls are TRBV5-8 and TRBJ2-1, with 11 bases lining up with TRBD2. Looked up from germline, CDR1 is SGHTS and CDR2 is YDEGEE. The CDR3 has 14 residues. V shed 7 bases, J shed 10 bases, and the junction held 10 bases outside the gene matches.

The CDR3 nucleotides read TGTGCCAGCAGCTCCGCGTCGGGAGGAAACACCATATATTTT. Amino acid sequence: CASSSASGGNTIYF. This chain links TRBV11-3 with TRBJ1-3, with D unresolved. The ends were cut back, 4 bases at V and 4 bases at J, with 11 bases in the middle. The CDR3 has 14 amino acids. The germline V gene encodes CDR1 SGHNT and CDR2 YENEEA.

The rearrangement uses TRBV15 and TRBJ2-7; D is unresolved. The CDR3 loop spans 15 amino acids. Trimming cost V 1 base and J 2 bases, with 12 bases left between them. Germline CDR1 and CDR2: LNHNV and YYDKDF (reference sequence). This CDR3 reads CATSRGSLSAYEQYF. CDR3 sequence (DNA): TGTGCCACCAGCAGAGGTTCCCTTAGTGCCTACGAGCAGTACTTC.

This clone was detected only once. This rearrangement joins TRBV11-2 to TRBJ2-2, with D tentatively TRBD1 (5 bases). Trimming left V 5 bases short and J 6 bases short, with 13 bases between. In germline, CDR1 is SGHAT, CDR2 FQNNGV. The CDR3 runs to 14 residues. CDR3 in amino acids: CASSLFRVPGELFF. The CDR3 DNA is TGTGCCAGCAGCCTGTTCAGGGTCCCCGGGGAGCTGTTTTTT.

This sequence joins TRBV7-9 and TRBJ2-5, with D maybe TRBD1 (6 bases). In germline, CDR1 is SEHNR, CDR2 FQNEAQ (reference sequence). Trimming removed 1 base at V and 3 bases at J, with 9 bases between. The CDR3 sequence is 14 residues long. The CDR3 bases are TGTGCCAGCAGCTTAGGGCAGGGGAAAGAGACCCAGTACTTC. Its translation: CASSLGQGKETQYF.

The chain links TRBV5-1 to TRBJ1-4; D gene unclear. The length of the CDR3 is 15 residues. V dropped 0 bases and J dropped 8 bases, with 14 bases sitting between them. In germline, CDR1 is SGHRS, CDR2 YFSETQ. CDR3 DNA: TGCGCCAGCAGCTTGGCGGGTGTAGACGGGGAAAAACTGTTTTTT. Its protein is CASSLAGVDGEKLFF.

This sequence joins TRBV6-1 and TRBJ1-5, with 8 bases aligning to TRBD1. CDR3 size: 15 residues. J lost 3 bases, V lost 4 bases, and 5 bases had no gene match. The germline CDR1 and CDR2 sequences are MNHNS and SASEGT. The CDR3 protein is CASSGDRNDNQPQHF. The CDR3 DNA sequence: TGTGCCAGCAGTGGGGACAGGAACGACAATCAGCCCCAGCATTTT.

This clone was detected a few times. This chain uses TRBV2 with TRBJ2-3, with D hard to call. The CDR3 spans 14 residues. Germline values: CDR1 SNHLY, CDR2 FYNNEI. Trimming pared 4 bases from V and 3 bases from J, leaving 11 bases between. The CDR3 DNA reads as TGTGCCAGCAGTGCGCCTCAGGTAACAGATACGCAGTATTTT. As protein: CASSAPQVTDTQYF.

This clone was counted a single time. The CDR3 reads CATSRGGGEGQTQYF. Here the CDR3 DNA reads TGTGCCACCAGCAGAGGTGGAGGGGAAGGGCAGACCCAGTACTTC. This sequence joins TRBV15 and TRBJ2-5, with D tentatively TRBD2 (6 bases). Germline-derived CDR1 and CDR2 are LNHNV and YYDKDF (reference sequence). With 1 base removed from V and 6 bases from J, the gap between germline ends came to 15 bases. This CDR3 spans 15 amino acids.

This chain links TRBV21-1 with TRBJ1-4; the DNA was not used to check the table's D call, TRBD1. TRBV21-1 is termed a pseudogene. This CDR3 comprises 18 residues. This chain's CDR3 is CASSKGQGPGLTNEKLFF. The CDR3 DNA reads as TGTGCCAGCAGCAAAGGACAGGGCCCTGGGTTAACTAATGAAAAACTGTTTTTT.

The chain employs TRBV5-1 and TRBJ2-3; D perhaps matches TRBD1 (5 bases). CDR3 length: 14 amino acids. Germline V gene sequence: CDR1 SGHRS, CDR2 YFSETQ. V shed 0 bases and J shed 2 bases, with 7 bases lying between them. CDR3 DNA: TGCGCCAGCAGCTTGGACAGGTTCACAGATACGCAGTATTTT. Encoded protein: CASSLDRFTDTQYF.

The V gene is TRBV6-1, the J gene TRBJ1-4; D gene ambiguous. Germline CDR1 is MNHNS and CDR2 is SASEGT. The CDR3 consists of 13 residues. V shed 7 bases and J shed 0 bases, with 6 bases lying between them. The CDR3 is CASTVATNEKLFF. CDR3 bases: TGTGCCAGCACAGTCGCAACTAATGAAAAACTGTTTTTT.

The DNA of the CDR3 is TGTGCCAGCACCCAGACTAGCGGGAGGATCAATGAGCAGTTCTTC. This translates into CASTQTSGRINEQFF. This sequence joins TRBV25-1 and TRBJ2-1; 13 bases match TRBD2. Germline V lookup: CDR1 MGHDK, CDR2 SYGVNS. This CDR3 contains 15 residues. The ends lost 7 bases at V and 6 bases at J; junction bases unmatched: 6.

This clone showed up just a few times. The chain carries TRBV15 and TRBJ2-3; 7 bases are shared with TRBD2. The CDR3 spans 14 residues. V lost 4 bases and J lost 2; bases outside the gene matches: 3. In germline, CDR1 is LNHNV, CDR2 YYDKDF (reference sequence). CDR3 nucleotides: TGTGCCACCAGCAAGGGACTATACACAGATACGCAGTATTTT. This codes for CATSKGLYTDTQYF.

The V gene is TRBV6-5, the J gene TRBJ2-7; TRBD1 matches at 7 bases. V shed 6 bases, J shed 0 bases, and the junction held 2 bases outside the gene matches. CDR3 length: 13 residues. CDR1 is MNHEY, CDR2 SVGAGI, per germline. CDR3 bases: TGTGCCAGCAGCGACAGGGCCTCCTACGAGCAGTACTTC. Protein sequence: CASSDRASYEQYF.

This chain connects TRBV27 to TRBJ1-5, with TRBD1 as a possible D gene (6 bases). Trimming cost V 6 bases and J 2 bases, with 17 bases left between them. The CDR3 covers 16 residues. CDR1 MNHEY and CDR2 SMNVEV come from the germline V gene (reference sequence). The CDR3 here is CASRKTGPTGNQPQHF. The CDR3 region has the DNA TGTGCCAGCAGAAAGACAGGACCCACGGGCAATCAGCCCCAGCATTTT.

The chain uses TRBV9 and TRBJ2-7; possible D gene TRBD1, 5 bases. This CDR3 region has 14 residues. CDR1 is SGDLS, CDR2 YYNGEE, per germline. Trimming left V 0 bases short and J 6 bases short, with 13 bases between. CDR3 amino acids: CASSVGGPRGEQYF. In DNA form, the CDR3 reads TGTGCCAGCAGCGTAGGAGGACCAAGGGGCGAGCAGTACTTC.

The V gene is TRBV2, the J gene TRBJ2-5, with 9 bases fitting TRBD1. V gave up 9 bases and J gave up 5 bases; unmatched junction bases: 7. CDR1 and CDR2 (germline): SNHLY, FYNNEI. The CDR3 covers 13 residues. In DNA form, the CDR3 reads TGTGCCAGGAGAACAGGGGGCGGGGAGACCCAGTACTTC. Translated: CARRTGGGETQYF.